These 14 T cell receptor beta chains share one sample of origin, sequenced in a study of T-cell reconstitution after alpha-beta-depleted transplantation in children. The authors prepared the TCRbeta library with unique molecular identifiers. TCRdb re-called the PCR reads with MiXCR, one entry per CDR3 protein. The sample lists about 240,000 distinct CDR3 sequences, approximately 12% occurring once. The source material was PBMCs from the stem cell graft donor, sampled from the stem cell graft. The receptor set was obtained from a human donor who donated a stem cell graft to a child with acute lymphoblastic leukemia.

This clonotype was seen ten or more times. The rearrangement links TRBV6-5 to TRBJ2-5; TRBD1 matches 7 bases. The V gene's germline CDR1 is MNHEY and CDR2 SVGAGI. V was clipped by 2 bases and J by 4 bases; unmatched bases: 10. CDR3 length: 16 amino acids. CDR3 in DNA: TGTGCCAGCAGTTACCCAAGTGAGGGGGCAATAGAGACCCAGTACTTC. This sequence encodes CASSYPSEGAIETQYF.

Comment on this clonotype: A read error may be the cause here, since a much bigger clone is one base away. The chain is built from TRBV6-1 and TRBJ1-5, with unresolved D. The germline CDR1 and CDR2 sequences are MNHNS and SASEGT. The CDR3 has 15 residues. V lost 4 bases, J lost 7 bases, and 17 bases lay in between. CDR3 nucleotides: TGTGCCAGCAGTGGGGAGTATTTGGAAGGGCAGCCCCAGCATTTT. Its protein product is CASSGEYLEGQPQHF.

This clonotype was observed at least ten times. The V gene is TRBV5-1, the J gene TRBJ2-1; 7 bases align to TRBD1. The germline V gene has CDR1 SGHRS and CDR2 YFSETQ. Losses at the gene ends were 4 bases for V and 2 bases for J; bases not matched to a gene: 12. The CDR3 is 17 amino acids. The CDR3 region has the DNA TGCGCCAGCAGCCTGCTGGAAGGGGGCGTTACCTACAATGAGCAGTTCTTC. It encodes CASSLLEGGVTYNEQFF.

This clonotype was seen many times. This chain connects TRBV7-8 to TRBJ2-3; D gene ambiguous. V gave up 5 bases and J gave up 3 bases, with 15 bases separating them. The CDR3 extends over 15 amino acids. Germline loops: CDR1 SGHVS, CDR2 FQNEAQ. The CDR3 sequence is CASSALFGATDTQYF. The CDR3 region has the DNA TGTGCCAGCAGCGCGCTGTTTGGTGCTACAGATACGCAGTATTTT.

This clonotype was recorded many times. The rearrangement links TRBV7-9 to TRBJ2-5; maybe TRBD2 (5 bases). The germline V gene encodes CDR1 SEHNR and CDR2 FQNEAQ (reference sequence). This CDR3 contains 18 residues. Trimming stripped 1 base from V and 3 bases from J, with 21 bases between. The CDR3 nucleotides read TGTGCCAGCAGCTTAGGATCTACGAATGGAGGCCCTAAAGAGACCCAGTACTTC. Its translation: CASSLGSTNGGPKETQYF.

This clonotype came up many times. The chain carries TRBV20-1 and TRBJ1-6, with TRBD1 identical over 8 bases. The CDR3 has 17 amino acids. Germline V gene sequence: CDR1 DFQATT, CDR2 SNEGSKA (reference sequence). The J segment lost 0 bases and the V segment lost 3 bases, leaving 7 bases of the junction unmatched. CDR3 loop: CSASPGQASSYNSPLHF. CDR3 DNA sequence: TGCAGTGCTAGTCCGGGACAGGCAAGCTCCTATAATTCACCCCTCCACTTT.

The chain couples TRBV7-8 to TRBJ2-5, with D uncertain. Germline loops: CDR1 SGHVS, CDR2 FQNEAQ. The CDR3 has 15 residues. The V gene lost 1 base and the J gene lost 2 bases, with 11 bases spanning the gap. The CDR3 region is CASSLDVTLQETQYF. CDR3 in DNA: TGTGCCAGCAGCTTAGATGTAACCCTACAAGAGACCCAGTACTTC.

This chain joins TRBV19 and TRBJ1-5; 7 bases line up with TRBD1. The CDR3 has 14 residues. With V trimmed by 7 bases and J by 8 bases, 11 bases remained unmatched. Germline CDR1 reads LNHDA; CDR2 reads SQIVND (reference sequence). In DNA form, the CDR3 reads TGTGCCAGTACCTCTTCCAGGGGGGCGAAGCCCCAGCATTTT. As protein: CASTSSRGAKPQHF.

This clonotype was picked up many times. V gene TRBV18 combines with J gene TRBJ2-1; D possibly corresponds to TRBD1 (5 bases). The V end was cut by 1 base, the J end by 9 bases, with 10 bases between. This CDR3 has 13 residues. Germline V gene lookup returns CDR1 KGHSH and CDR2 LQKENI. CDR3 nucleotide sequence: TGTGCCAGCTCACCACGACAGACCTTTGAGCAGTTCTTC. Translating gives CASSPRQTFEQFF.

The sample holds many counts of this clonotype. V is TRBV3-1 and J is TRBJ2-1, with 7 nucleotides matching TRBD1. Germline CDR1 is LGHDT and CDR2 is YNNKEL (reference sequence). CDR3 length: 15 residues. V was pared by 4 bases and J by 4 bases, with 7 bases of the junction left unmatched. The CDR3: CASSRKGANYNEQFF. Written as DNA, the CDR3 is TGTGCCAGCAGCCGGAAGGGGGCTAATTACAATGAGCAGTTCTTC.

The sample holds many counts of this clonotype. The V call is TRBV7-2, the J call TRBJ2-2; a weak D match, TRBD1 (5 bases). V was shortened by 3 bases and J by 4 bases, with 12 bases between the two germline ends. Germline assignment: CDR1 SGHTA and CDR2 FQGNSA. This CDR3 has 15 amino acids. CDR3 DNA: TGTGCCAGCAGCTTGTCACAGGTGTTCACCGGGGAGCTGTTTTTT. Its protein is CASSLSQVFTGELFF.

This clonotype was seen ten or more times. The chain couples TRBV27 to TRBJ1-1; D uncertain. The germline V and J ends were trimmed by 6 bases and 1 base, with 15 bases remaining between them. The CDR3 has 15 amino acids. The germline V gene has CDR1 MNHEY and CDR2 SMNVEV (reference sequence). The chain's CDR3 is CASSLGRVWNTEAFF. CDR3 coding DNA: TGTGCCAGCAGCCTCGGTAGGGTGTGGAACACTGAAGCTTTCTTT.

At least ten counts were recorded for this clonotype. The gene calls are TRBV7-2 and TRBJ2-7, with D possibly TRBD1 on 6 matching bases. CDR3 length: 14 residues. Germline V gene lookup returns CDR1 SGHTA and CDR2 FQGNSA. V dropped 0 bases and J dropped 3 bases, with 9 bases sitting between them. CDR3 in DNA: TGTGCCAGCAGCTTAGCCGGCAGGGGCTACGAGCAGTACTTC. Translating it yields CASSLAGRGYEQYF. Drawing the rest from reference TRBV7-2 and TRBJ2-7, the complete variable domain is GAGVSQSPSNKVTEKGKDVELRCDPISGHTALYWYRQSLGQGLEFLIYFQGNSAPDKSGLPSDRFSAERTGGSVSTLTIQRTQQEDSAVYLCASSLAGRGYEQYFGPGTRLTVT.

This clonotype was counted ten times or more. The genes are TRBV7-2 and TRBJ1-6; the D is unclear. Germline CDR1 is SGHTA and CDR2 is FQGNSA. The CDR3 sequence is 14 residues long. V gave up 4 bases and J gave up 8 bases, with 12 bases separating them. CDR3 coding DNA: TGTGCCAGCAGCTCTTCCCTCTCTTATTCACCCCTCCACTTT. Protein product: CASSSSLSYSPLHF.